This T cell receptor (beta chain) was recovered during a study of neurological immune-mediated disorders (dated by TCRdb to the late 2010s). Concerning the study at large: Among the approximately 35 multiple sclerosis patients, relapsing-remitting MS was present in roughly 30 and secondary progressive MS was present in 3. The cohort comprised 65 to 75 subjects: roughly 14 HAM/TSP patients, 34 multiple sclerosis patients and 20 healthy controls. The 95 to 110 TCR-beta libraries covered PBMC samples along with longitudinal samples, technical triplicates, and paired sorted CD4+ and CD8+ T-cell subsets. Peripheral blood TCR-beta repertoires from patients with HTLV-I-associated myelopathy (HAM/TSP), patients with multiple sclerosis, and healthy controls were compared in the study using UMI-based sequencing. Overall results and qualifications from the work: Expanded clones from different subjects shared no identical CDR3 amino acid sequences, which suggests that TCR-beta repertoires were private in all groups. In a phylogenetic analysis, the repertoires of 18 out of 34 MS patients fell into a single cluster of related CDR3 sequences, pointing to a possible signature at the repertoire level. TCR clonal expansion was highest in HAM/TSP patients and lowest in MS patients, with MS patients falling below even healthy controls. The MS cluster showed no association with clinical or MRI features, and the authors stated that larger cohorts are needed.

Unsorted PBMC libraries were generated from 2 million PBMCs stored in RNAlater at -80 °C until RNA extraction. The multiple sclerosis patients were enrolled in a US clinical protocol that evaluated disease progression with magnetic resonance imaging. Peripheral blood was subjected to Ficoll-Hypaque density gradient centrifugation to isolate PBMCs, which were then cryopreserved in liquid nitrogen. Notes on this clonotype: Its antigen is unknown. No quality values exist for individual bases; no much larger clone is one base distant.

cDNA was synthesized by template-switch 5'RACE using a primer carrying a 10-nucleotide random unique molecular identifier by which each TCR transcript was tagged. Every sequencing run covered 15-18 subjects and yielded more than 160 million TCR-beta sequences. The RNeasy kit was used for extraction of total RNA. The KAPA Real-time Library Amplification kit was used to amplify TCR-beta VDJ regions with primers for the TCR constant region and the 5'RACE anchor. Sample indexes and Illumina adaptors were added in a first PCR, after which library yield was increased in a second PCR. The roughly 650 bp TCR product was size-selected on a 2% E-gel SizeSelection system after Ampure bead purification. Library quality was checked on a Bioanalyzer, concentration was measured with Qubit, and libraries were quantified with the Kapa Library Quantification kit before pooling. Paired-end 2 x 150 bp sequencing of the libraries was performed on an Illumina HiSeq 2500. To increase sequence diversity, roughly 25-31% phiX was spiked into each library pool. The original pipeline was this. The quality-filtered reads were processed with the UMI-based MiGEC pipeline, whose error correction step removed more than 80% of the raw TCR sequences. VDJ genes were aligned to IMGT germline references, and clonotypes were defined by unique CDR3 amino acid sequence plus V-J genes. Clonal expansion, Shannon diversity and CDR3 relatedness were evaluated with VDJtools (CalcPairwiseDistances, ClusterSamples), while phylogenetic trees were built in CLCbio workbench. A clone was classed as expanded if it had 8 or more unique UMIs, a cutoff based on coefficient-of-variation modelling across technical triplicates. The raw public reads went through TCRdb reprocessing: fastp at Q25, MiXCR clone calling, in-frame beta chains kept. Records with the same CDR3 protein are collapsed into one entry carrying the most frequent genes and DNA. The V and J calls and clone size come from TCRdb's table, not from the authors' own analysis. The table for this sample lists about 55,000 distinct CDR3 sequences; roughly 4.4% of them were counted only once. 2.9% of the sample comes from the top ten.

According to the germline V gene, CDR1 reads SGHTA and CDR2 reads FQGNSA. The CDR3 numbers 15 residues from cysteine through phenylalanine. Only CDR3 DNA remains: 45 bases, in frame from the first base. V is clipped by 1 base and J by 0 bases, and the sequence between their germline boundaries is 9 bases long. The sequence joins TRBV7-2 to TRBJ2-5, with a tentative D gene TRBD2 over 5 matching bases. The TCR was taken from a middle-aged man with multiple sclerosis. The sequenced sample was PBMCs. DNA sequence: TGTGCCAGCAGCTTAGTGCGAGGGAACCAAGAGACCCAGTACTTC. This translates into CASSLVRGNQETQYF. The variable domain in full, with residues beyond the CDR3 obtained from the reference TRBV7-2 and TRBJ2-5 genes, is GAGVSQSPSNKVTEKGKDVELRCDPISGHTALYWYRQSLGQGLEFLIYFQGNSAPDKSGLPSDRFSAERTGGSVSTLTIQRTQQEDSAVYLCASSLVRGNQETQYFGPGTRLLVL.